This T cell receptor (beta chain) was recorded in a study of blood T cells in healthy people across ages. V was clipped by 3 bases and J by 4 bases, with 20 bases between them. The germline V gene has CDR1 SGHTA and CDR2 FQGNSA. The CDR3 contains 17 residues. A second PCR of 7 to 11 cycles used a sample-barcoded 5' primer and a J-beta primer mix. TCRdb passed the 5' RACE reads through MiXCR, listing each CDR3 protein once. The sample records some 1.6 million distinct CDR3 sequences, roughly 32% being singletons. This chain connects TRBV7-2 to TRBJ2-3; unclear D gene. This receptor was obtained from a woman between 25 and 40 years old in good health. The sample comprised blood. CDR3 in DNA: TGTGCCAGCAGCTTGACGATCAGCCTGGGTTCAGCAGATACGCAGTATTTT. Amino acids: CASSLTISLGSADTQYF.